This is a list of T cell receptor beta chains from one sample in a study of blood T cell repertoires in COVID-19. The protocol was immunoSEQ multiplex PCR, while the TCRdb copy is restricted to in-frame clones and leaves out a portion. The table records a few hundred thousand clones, around 82% of them present only once. Sequencing was carried out using PBMCs or T cells enriched from blood (not recorded which). These receptors were obtained from a man aged 25-45 years with acute COVID-19. The CDR3 runs from the conserved cysteine through the conserved F or W. The D gene is left open where the match is weak. The listing skips clone size in some rows; elsewhere it reads once, few, many or a size class.

j_gene | abundance | d_gene | v_gene | CDR3nt | CDR3aa
TRBJ1-5 | . | . | TRBV7-6 | TGTGCCAGCAGCCAAGGTTCGGGGGGTGGTCAGCCCCAGCATTTT | CASSQGSGGGQPQHF
TRBJ1-1 | . | . | TRBV28 | TGTGCCAGCAATACTCTGAACACTGAAGCTTTCTTT | CASNTLNTEAFF
TRBJ1-3 | . | . | TRBV21-1 | TGTGCCAGGGATGAGGACAGAGGCTCTGGAAACACCATATATTTT | CARDEDRGSGNTIYF
TRBJ2-2 | once | . | TRBV5-1 | TGCGCCAGCAGCTTGACTAGCCGTGCCGGGGAGCTGTTTTTT | CASSLTSRAGELFF
TRBJ1-1 | once | . | TRBV25-1 | TGTGCCAGTCGCGAGGGTCCTGAAGCTTTCTTT | CASREGPEAFF
TRBJ1-2 | . | . | TRBV5-1 | TGCGCCAGCAGCCGGGACACCAACTATGGCTACACCTTC | CASSRDTNYGYTF
TRBJ1-1 | . | . | TRBV12-5 | TGTGCTAGTGGCCAACAGCCCCGACAACCTGAAGCTTTCTTT | CASGQQPRQPEAFF
TRBJ1-2 | . | . | TRBV19 | TGTGCCAGTAGACTCCAGGGCGTCAGCTATGGCTACACCTTC | CASRLQGVSYGYTF
TRBJ2-7 | . | . | TRBV20-1 | TGCAGTGCTAGTGACGCTAACAGGGGGGGGATCTACGAGCAGTACTTC | CSASDANRGGIYEQYF
TRBJ1-3 | once | . | TRBV2 | TGTGCCAGCACTGGGCAGGGAAACACCATATATTTT | CASTGQGNTIYF
TRBJ2-2 | . | TRBD2 | TRBV9 | TGTGCCAGCAGCGTGACTAGCGGGGGGGCCACCGGGGAGCTGTTTTTT | CASSVTSGGATGELFF
TRBJ2-3 | . | . | TRBV20-1 | TGCAGTGCTAGTTACGGGACTCCAGATACGCAGTATTTT | CSASYGTPDTQYF
TRBJ2-7 | few | TRBD1 | TRBV4-1 | TGCGCCAGCAGCGGACCGGGACAGGGGGCGGACGAGCAGTACTTC | CASSGPGQGADEQYF
TRBJ1-5 | . | . | TRBV10-2 | TGCGCCAGCAGTTGGCTTTTGAATCAGCCCCAGCATTTT | CASSWLLNQPQHF
TRBJ2-7 | . | . | TRBV29-1 | TGCAGCGTTGAAGATCTAACTAACTACGAGCAGTACTTC | CSVEDLTNYEQYF
TRBJ1-4 | . | . | TRBV2 | TGTGCCAGCAGTGAAGCACAGCATTTTAATGAAAAACTGTTTTTT | CASSEAQHFNEKLFF